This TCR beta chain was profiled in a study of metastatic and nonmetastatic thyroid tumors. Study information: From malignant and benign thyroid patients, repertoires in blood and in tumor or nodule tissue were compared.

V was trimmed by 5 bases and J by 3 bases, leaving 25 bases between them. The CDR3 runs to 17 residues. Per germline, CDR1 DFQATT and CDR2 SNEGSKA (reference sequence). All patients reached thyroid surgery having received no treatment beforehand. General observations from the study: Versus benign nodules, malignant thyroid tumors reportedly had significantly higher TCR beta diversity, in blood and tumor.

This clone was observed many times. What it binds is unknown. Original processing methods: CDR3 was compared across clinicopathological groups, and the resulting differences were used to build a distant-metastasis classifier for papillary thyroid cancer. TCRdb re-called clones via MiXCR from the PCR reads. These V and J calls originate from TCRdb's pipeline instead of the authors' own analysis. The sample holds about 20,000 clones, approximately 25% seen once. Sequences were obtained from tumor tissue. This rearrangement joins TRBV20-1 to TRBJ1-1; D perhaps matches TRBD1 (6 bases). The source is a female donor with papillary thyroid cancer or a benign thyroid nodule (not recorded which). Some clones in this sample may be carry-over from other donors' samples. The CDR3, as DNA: TGCAGTGCTGTATCACCCTCGTTGGACAGTCTCCACACTGAAGCTTTCTTT. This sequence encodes CSAVSPSLDSLHTEAFF.